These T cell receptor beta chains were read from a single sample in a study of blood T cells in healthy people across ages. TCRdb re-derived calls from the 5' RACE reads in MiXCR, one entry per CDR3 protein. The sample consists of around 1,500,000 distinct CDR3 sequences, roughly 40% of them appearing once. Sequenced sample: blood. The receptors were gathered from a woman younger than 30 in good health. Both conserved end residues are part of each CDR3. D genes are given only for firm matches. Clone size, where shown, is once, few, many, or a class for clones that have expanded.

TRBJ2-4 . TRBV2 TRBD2 CASDLGTSAIHKNIQYF TGTGCCAGCGATTTAGGGACTAGCGCCATACATAAAAACATTCAGTACTTC
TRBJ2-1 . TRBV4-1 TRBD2 CASSHAGGIYNGQFF TGCGCCAGCAGCCACGCGGGAGGAATCTACAATGGGCAGTTCTTC
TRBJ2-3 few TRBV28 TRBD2 CASSPGGAGTADTQYF TGTGCCAGCAGTCCCGGTGGAGCGGGGACCGCAGATACGCAGTATTTT
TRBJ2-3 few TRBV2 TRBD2 CASSARWTSGPTDTQYF TGTGCCAGCAGTGCGCGTTGGACTAGCGGACCCACAGATACGCAGTATTTT
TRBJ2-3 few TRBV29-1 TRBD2 CSVRTSGGEAYF TGCAGCGTTCGGACTAGCGGGGGGGAGGCGTATTTT
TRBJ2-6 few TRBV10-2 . CASSDSSRRSGANVLTF TGCGCCAGCAGTGACAGTAGTCGCCGCTCTGGGGCCAACGTCCTGACTTTC
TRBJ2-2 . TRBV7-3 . CASSFGGAHVGTGELFF TGTGCCAGCAGCTTCGGCGGGGCCCATGTCGGTACCGGGGAGCTGTTTTTT
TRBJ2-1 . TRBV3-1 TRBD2 CASSQVTSGRHNNEQFF TGTGCCAGCAGCCAAGTGACCAGCGGGAGACACAACAATGAGCAGTTCTTC
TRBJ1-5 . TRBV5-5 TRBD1 CASSLAPGTGYNQPQHF TGTGCCAGCAGCTTGGCCCCTGGGACAGGCTATAATCAGCCCCAGCATTTT
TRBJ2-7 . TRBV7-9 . CASSSSGQRSYEQYF TGTGCCAGCAGCTCATCTGGGCAGAGGTCCTACGAGCAGTACTTC
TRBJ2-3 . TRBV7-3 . CASIEADTQYF TGTGCCAGCATAGAGGCGGATACGCAGTATTTT
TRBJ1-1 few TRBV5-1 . CASSTVPTGGDTEAFF TGCGCCAGCAGCACGGTTCCGACAGGAGGGGACACTGAAGCTTTCTTT
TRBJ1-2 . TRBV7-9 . CASSYRTQGVDGYTF TGTGCCAGCAGTTACCGGACTCAAGGGGTCGATGGCTACACCTTC
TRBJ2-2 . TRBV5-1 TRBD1 CASDPGQANTGELFF TGCGCCAGCGATCCGGGACAGGCGAACACCGGGGAGCTGTTTTTT
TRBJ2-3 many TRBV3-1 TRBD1 CASSQVGTGTDTQYF TGTGCCAGCAGCCAAGTCGGGACAGGGACAGATACGCAGTATTTT
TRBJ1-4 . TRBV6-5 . CASTKTPTNEKLFF TGTGCCAGCACCAAAACACCAACTAATGAAAAACTGTTTTTT
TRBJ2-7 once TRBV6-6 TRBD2 CATTGTSVGYEQYF TGTGCCACCACAGGGACTAGTGTGGGCTACGAGCAGTACTTC
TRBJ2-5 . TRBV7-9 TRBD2 CAGSAPGGLQETQYF TGTGCCGGCAGCGCACCGGGGGGGCTCCAAGAGACCCAGTACTTC
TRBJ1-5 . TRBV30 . CAWSIGQYNQPQHF TGTGCCTGGAGTATCGGACAGTACAATCAGCCCCAGCATTTT
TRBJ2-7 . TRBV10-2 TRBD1 CASSEAFRGREQYF TGCGCCAGCAGTGAGGCGTTCAGGGGGCGCGAGCAGTACTTC
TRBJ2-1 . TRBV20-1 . CSAPQGGTYNEQFF TGCAGTGCTCCCCAGGGAGGCACCTACAATGAGCAGTTCTTC
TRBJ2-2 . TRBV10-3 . CAITQNTGELFF TGTGCCATCACACAGAACACCGGGGAGCTGTTTTTT
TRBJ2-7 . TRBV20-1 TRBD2 CSARQITSGRASYEQYF TGCAGTGCTAGACAAATTACTAGCGGGAGAGCCTCCTACGAGCAGTACTTC
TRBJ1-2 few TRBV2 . CALQVGGAYGYTF TGTGCCTTACAAGTCGGGGGGGCCTATGGCTACACCTTC
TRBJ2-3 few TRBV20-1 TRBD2 CSAWSPRTGGTDTQYF TGCAGTGCCTGGTCGCCCCGGACGGGGGGTACAGATACGCAGTATTTT
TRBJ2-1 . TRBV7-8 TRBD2 CASRRGTSNEQFF TGTGCCAGCAGGCGCGGGACTAGCAATGAGCAGTTCTTC
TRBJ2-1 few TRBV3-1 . CASSQLGIGQFF TGTGCCAGCAGCCAACTAGGGATAGGGCAGTTCTTC
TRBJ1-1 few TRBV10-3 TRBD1 CAISESQGGRGQHFF TGTGCCATCAGTGAGTCTCAGGGGGGTAGGGGGCAGCATTTCTTT
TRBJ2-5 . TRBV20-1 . CSASIQRQYQETQYF TGCAGTGCTAGTATCCAGCGGCAGTACCAAGAGACCCAGTACTTC
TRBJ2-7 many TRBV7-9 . CASSPRDGYEQYF TGTGCCAGCAGCCCAAGGGACGGCTACGAGCAGTACTTC
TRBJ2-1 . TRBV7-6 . CASSLVGPPYNEQFF TGTGCCAGCAGCTTAGTTGGCCCTCCCTACAATGAGCAGTTCTTC
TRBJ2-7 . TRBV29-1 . CSVNRDGSYEQYF TGCAGCGTGAACCGGGACGGCTCCTACGAGCAGTACTTC
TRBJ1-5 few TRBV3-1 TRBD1 CASSQTGMNQPQHF TGTGCCAGCAGCCAGACAGGGATGAATCAGCCCCAGCATTTT
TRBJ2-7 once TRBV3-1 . CASSQDNSRLYNEQYF TGTGCCAGCAGCCAAGACAACTCCCGGCTCTACAATGAGCAGTACTTC
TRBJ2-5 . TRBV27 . CASSTNQGEQYF TGTGCCAGCAGTACGAATCAAGGTGAGCAGTACTTC
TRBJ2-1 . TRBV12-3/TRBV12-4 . CASSLPGHLGAYNEQFF TGTGCCAGCAGTTTACCGGGACACCTCGGGGCCTACAATGAGCAGTTCTTC
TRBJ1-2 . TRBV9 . CASSPPSGTYTF TGTGCCAGCAGCCCCCCCTCTGGGACGTACACCTTC
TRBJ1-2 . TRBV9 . CASSVAGGDGYTF TGTGCCAGCAGCGTAGCTGGGGGTGATGGCTACACCTTC
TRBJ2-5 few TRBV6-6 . CASSPGGEKETQYF TGTGCCAGCAGCCCCGGGGGAGAGAAAGAGACCCAGTACTTC
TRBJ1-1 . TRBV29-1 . CSVVPGTGNTEAFF TGCAGCGTTGTACCCGGGACGGGGAACACTGAAGCTTTCTTT
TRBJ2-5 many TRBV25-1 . CASSAAASRETQYF TGTGCCAGCAGTGCCGCAGCCAGTCGAGAGACCCAGTACTTC
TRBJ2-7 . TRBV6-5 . CASSSLNRQYF TGTGCCAGCAGTTCGCTCAATAGGCAGTACTTC
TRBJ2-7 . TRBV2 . CASSDKGVSRSYEQYF TGTGCCAGCAGTGACAAGGGCGTCTCCCGCTCCTACGAGCAGTACTTC
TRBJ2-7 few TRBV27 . CASSLYGGDYEQYF TGTGCCAGCAGTTTATATGGAGGGGACTACGAGCAGTACTTC
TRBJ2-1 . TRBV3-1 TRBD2 CASSQGLAGVGANEQFF TGTGCCAGCAGCCAAGGTCTAGCGGGAGTCGGAGCCAATGAGCAGTTCTTC
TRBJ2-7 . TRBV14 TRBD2 CASSPGLAGAHDEQYF TGTGCCAGCAGCCCCGGACTAGCGGGAGCCCATGACGAGCAGTACTTC
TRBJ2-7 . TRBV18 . CASSTQTANEQYF TGTGCCAGCTCAACGCAAACTGCTAATGAGCAGTACTTC
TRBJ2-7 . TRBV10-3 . CAISEEWDSYEQYF TGTGCCATCAGTGAGGAGTGGGACTCCTACGAGCAGTACTTC
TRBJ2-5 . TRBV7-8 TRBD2 CASIDLAGVGTQYF TGTGCCAGCATTGATCTAGCGGGGGTTGGGACCCAGTACTTC
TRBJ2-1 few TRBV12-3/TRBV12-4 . CASATGYYNEQFF TGTGCCAGCGCGACAGGTTATTACAATGAGCAGTTCTTC
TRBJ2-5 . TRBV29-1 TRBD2 CSVEGSGGADEQYF TGCAGCGTTGAAGGCAGCGGGGGGGCCGATGAGCAGTACTTC
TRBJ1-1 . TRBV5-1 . CASRGSGVNTEAFF TGCGCCAGCAGAGGGTCGGGCGTGAACACTGAAGCTTTCTTT
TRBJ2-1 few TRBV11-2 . CASSLALRLNEQFF TGTGCCAGCAGCTTAGCTCTTAGACTCAATGAGCAGTTCTTC
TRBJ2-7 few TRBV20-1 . CSARGGPPYEQYF TGCAGTGCTAGAGGGGGGCCCCCCTACGAGCAGTACTTC
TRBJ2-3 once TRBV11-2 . CASSPSHPDTQYF TGTGCCAGCAGCCCCAGCCACCCAGATACGCAGTATTTT
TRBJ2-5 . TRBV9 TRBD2 CASSVLAGIQETQYF TGTGCCAGCAGCGTACTAGCGGGAATACAAGAGACCCAGTACTTC